Sequencing of this T cell receptor (beta chain) was carried out in a study of identical twins. Note on this clonotype: Its antigen is still unknown.

Whole-study results and caveats: Diverse VJ usage suggested most zero-insertion clonotypes were not invariant T cells. The authors drew conclusions from cross-sectional statistical analysis rather than following the same donors. Twins shared beta out-of-frame sequences in excess, but this excess was weaker.

The CDR3 consists of 16 residues. V was trimmed by 7 bases and J by 0 bases, leaving 16 bases between them. Addition of a universal primer site occurred through template switching, and cDNA carried unique molecular identifiers. TCRdb reprocessed the 5' RACE reads with MiXCR, giving one entry per CDR3 protein. The sample carries roughly 1,500,000 distinct CDR3 sequences, about 32% recorded once. The sequence came from a newborn girl in good health. The rearrangement links TRBV12-3 or TRBV12-4 to TRBJ2-1; D may be TRBD2 (6 bases). The material sequenced was cord blood. In nucleotides, the CDR3 is TGTGCCAGCACCCTGGGGCGGGGAAGCTCCTACAATGAGCAGTTCTTC. It is translated as CASTLGRGSSYNEQFF.